One sample yielded the 17 T cell receptor beta chains listed below, sequenced in a study of blood T cell repertoires in COVID-19. TCRdb keeps only in-frame clones here, not all; method: immunoSEQ multiplex PCR. The repertoire holds approximately 240,000 clones, with approximately 90% as singletons. Material: peripheral blood. The origin of the receptors is a woman aged 35 to 49 who had recovered from COVID-19.

The chain carries TRBV20-1 and TRBJ2-1, with TRBD2 as a possible D gene (5 bases). The germline V and J ends were trimmed by 6 bases and 12 bases, with 15 bases remaining between them. Germline V gene data show CDR1 as DFQATT and CDR2 as SNEGSKA (reference sequence). The CDR3 loop spans 11 amino acids. CDR3 coding DNA: TGCAGTGCCCTCGGGGTGCCGGGGCAGTTCTTC. Translated: CSALGVPGQFF.

V usage is TRBV28 and J usage is TRBJ1-5; unclear D gene. The V end lost 6 bases, the J end lost 9 bases, and 21 bases lay between the germline ends. CDR3 size: 15 residues. Germline V gives CDR1 MDHEN, CDR2 SYDVKM. CDR3 sequence (DNA): TGTGCCAGCAGCTCCGTACCTGACACCCGCCGGCCCCAGCATTTT. Translated: CASSSVPDTRRPQHF. The full variable domain, in which reference TRBV28 and TRBJ1-5 provide the parts outside the CDR3, is DVKVTQSSRYLVKRTGEKVFLECVQDMDHENMFWYRQDPGLGLRLIYFSYDVKMKEKGDIPEGYSVSREKKERFSLILESASTNQTSMYLCASSSVPDTRRPQHFGDGTRLSIL.

The CDR3 protein is CASSYSKGRTYQPQHF. The CDR3 DNA reads TGTGCCAGCAGTTACTCGAAAGGACGGACTTATCAGCCCCAGCATTTT. The chain joins TRBV6-2 or TRBV6-3 to TRBJ1-5, with unresolved D. The V gene lost 0 bases and the J gene lost 5 bases, with 14 bases spanning the gap. The CDR3 consists of 16 residues. The germline gives CDR1 MNHEY, CDR2 SVGEGT.

The chain employs TRBV3-1 (or the pseudogene TRBV3-2) and TRBJ1-2; maybe TRBD1 (5 bases). V was shortened by 6 bases and J by 1 base, with 15 bases between the two germline ends. This CDR3 is 15 amino acids long. Germline CDR1 is LGHDT and CDR2 is YNNKEL (reference sequence). CDR3 in DNA: TGTGCCAGCAGACACGAGGTCGGGGGTAACTATGGCTACACCTTC. It is translated as CASRHEVGGNYGYTF.

The rearrangement uses TRBV24-1 and TRBJ2-3; a weak D match, TRBD1 (5 bases). Germline CDR1 reads KGHDR; CDR2 reads SFDVKD. The CDR3 covers 14 residues. V was clipped by 7 bases and J by 2 bases, with 12 bases between them. CDR3 loop: CATSETDSTDTQYF. In DNA form, the CDR3 reads TGTGCCACCAGCGAGACAGATTCCACAGATACGCAGTATTTT.

CDR3 bases: TGTGCCAGCACCGCCGGGACTAGCACAGATACGCAGTATTTT. It encodes CASTAGTSTDTQYF. This rearrangement joins TRBV6-5 to TRBJ2-3, with a tentative D call TRBD2 (6 bases). CDR1 is MNHEY, CDR2 SVGAGI, per germline. The CDR3 runs 14 residues. V was clipped by 7 bases and J by 0 bases, with 11 bases between them.

The rearrangement uses TRBV19 and TRBJ1-6; no clear D gene. There are 15 residues in the CDR3. Between the trimmed V and J ends, which lost 0 bases and 10 bases, there was a span of 13 bases. Germline V gene lookup returns CDR1 LNHDA and CDR2 SQIVND (reference sequence). For the CDR3, the DNA is TGTGCCAGTAGTATAGATGGCCTCTTCGCCTCACCCCTCCACTTT. Translation: CASSIDGLFASPLHF.

The rearrangement links TRBV30 to TRBJ2-2; 9 bases map to TRBD2. Germline trimming cut 0 bases from V and 4 bases from J; bases unmatched to any gene: 12. The CDR3 contains 18 residues. The germline CDR1 and CDR2 sequences are GTSNPN and SVGIG (reference sequence). CDR3 nucleotide sequence: TGTGCCTGGAGTGTAGTCGGTAGAGGACTAGCGATCACCGGGGAGCTGTTTTTT. Translation: CAWSVVGRGLAITGELFF.

The V and J genes are TRBV11-3 and TRBJ2-5; 8 positions agree with TRBD2. The CDR3 covers 19 residues. Germline CDR1 and CDR2: SGHNT and YENEEA. V lost 3 bases to trimming and J lost 2 bases; unmatched junction nucleotides: 17. The CDR3 here is CASSFPAGAGEVRQETQYF. As DNA, the CDR3 is TGTGCCAGCAGCTTCCCCGCGGGAGCGGGAGAGGTGAGGCAAGAGACCCAGTACTTC.

The chain joins TRBV11-3 to TRBJ2-6; D might be TRBD1 (6 bases). Between the trimmed V and J ends, which lost 1 base and 1 base, there was a span of 14 bases. CDR3 length: 18 residues. Germline-derived CDR1 and CDR2 are SGHNT and YENEEA. The CDR3 region has the DNA TGTGCCAGCAGCTTAGCCGATAGGGGGTTATCTGGGGCCAACGTCCTGACTTTC. It translates to CASSLADRGLSGANVLTF.

In its sample, this clone was seen a few times. This chain links TRBV19 with TRBJ1-5; D is unresolved. Trimming removed 1 base from V and 1 base from J, with 8 bases in between. This CDR3 spans 15 amino acids. Germline CDR1 LNHDA, CDR2 SQIVND (reference sequence). The CDR3 DNA reads TGTGCCAGTAGTATAGTTACAGAGAGCAATCAGCCCCAGCATTTT. Residues: CASSIVTESNQPQHF.

The chain links TRBV6-6 to TRBJ2-5; TRBD2 matches at 12 bases. Germline loops: CDR1 MNHNY, CDR2 SVGAGI (reference sequence). CDR3 length: 15 amino acids. The junction had 0 bases not matched to a gene; V was cut back by 4 bases and J by 0 bases. The CDR3 bases are TGTGCCAGCAGTTGGACTAGCGGGGACCAAGAGACCCAGTACTTC. This translates into CASSWTSGDQETQYF.

CDR3 sequence: CASSQGTGTRGLRETQYF. The CDR3, as DNA: TGTGCCAGCAGCCAAGGGACCGGGACTCGGGGCTTAAGGGAGACCCAGTACTTC. The chain carries TRBV3-1 (or the pseudogene TRBV3-2) and TRBJ2-5; D possibly corresponds to TRBD2 (6 bases). Germline V gene data show CDR1 as LGHDT and CDR2 as YNNKEL (reference sequence). The CDR3 loop spans 18 amino acids. V shed 1 base and J shed 5 bases, with 23 bases lying between them.

The genes are TRBV19 and TRBJ2-1; TRBD2 aligns across 8 bases. The V gene's germline CDR1 is LNHDA and CDR2 SQIVND (reference sequence). V dropped 0 bases and J dropped 14; count of bases not matched to a gene: 6. The CDR3 covers 13 residues. CDR3 region: CASSIDLGTRKFF. CDR3 in DNA: TGTGCCAGTAGTATAGATCTTGGGACTAGAAAGTTCTTC.

The CDR3, as DNA: TGTGCCAGCAGCTCCTGGCGGGTGGCTAGCGGGAAAAATGAGCAGTTCTTC. Translating it yields CASSSWRVASGKNEQFF. The J gene is TRBJ2-1, the V gene TRBV7-2; 9 nucleotides line up with TRBD2. This CDR3 spans 17 amino acids. The junction had 14 bases not matched to a gene; V was cut back by 4 bases and J by 7 bases. Germline CDR1 reads SGHTA; CDR2 reads FQGNSA.

The V gene is TRBV9, the J gene TRBJ2-3; 7 nucleotides align to TRBD2. With V trimmed by 3 bases and J by 2 bases, 9 bases remained unmatched. Germline V gives CDR1 SGDLS, CDR2 YYNGEE. The CDR3 is 16 residues long. In DNA form, the CDR3 reads TGTGCCAGCAGCGGCCGTACTAGCGCCTCCACAGATACGCAGTATTTT. Amino acid sequence: CASSGRTSASTDTQYF.

The genes are TRBV7-9 and TRBJ1-2; D unresolved. Germline CDR1 reads SEHNR; CDR2 reads FQNEAQ (reference sequence). The CDR3 runs 13 residues. Trimming removed 5 bases at V and 5 bases at J, with 12 bases between. The CDR3 region is CASSPGVGYGYTF. The CDR3 DNA reads TGTGCCAGCAGCCCGGGAGTCGGGTATGGCTACACCTTC.